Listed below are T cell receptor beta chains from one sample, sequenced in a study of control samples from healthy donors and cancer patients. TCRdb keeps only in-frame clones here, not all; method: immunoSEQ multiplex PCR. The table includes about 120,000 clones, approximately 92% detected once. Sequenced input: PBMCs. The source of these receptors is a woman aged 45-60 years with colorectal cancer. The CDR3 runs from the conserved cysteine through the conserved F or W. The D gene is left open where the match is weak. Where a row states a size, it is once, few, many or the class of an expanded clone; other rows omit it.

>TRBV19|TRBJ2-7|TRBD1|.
CASSMGDSRWYEQYF
TGTGCCAGTAGTATGGGGGACAGTCGCTGGTACGAGCAGTACTTC
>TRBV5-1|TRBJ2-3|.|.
CASSLGASDTQYF
TGCGCCAGCAGCCTAGGGGCCTCAGATACGCAGTATTTT
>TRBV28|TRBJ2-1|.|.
CASSVSPYNEQFF
TGTGCCAGCAGCGTGAGCCCATACAATGAGCAGTTCTTC
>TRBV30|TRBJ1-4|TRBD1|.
CAWSVRGLEKLFF
TGTGCCTGGAGTGTCAGGGGGCTTGAAAAACTGTTTTTT
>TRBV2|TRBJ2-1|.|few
CASSVGGRGEQFF
TGTGCCAGCAGCGTGGGGGGGCGAGGTGAGCAGTTCTTC
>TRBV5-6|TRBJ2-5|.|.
CASSLRGWGTQYF
TGTGCCAGCAGCTTGAGAGGGTGGGGGACCCAGTACTTC
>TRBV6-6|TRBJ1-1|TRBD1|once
CASSYGRGPTEAFF
TGTGCCAGCAGTTACGGCAGGGGGCCCACTGAAGCTTTCTTT
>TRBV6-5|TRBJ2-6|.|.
CASRTGSGANVLTF
TGTGCCAGCAGAACAGGGAGTGGGGCCAACGTCCTGACTTTC
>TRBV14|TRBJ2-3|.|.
CASSGPGGAADTQYF
TGTGCCAGCAGCGGACCCGGGGGTGCGGCAGATACGCAGTATTTT
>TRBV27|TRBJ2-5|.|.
CASSLLYQETQYF
TGTGCCAGCAGTTTATTGTACCAAGAGACCCAGTACTTC
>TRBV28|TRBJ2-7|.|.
CASSRDQGTHYEQYF
TGTGCCAGCAGTAGAGACCAGGGTACGCACTACGAGCAGTACTTC
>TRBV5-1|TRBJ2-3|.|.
CASSPQGDTQYF
TGCGCCAGCAGCCCCCAGGGAGATACGCAGTATTTT
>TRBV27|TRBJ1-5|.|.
CASSPGWGINQPQHF
TGTGCCAGCAGTCCAGGGTGGGGAATCAATCAGCCCCAGCATTTT
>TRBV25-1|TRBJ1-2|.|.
CASGGHGYGYTF
TGTGCCAGCGGTGGACATGGTTATGGCTACACCTTC
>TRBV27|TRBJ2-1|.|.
CASRRASSYNEQFF
TGTGCCAGCCGGCGGGCAAGCTCCTACAATGAGCAGTTCTTC
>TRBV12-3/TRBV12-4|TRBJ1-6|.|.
CASSQGFSPLHF
TGTGCCAGCAGCCAGGGTTTCTCACCCCTCCACTTT
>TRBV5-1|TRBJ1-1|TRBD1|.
CASSRTGGQINTEAFF
TGCGCCAGCAGCCGAACGGGGGGACAGATCAACACTGAAGCTTTCTTT
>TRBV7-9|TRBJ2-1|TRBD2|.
CASSLTASGTGEQFF
TGTGCCAGCAGCTTAACTGCTAGCGGGACTGGTGAGCAGTTCTTC
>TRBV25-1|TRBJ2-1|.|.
CASSESLTRRDEQFF
TGTGCCAGCAGTGAGAGTCTAACCCGCCGCGATGAGCAGTTCTTC
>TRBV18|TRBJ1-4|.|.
CASSRSRSEKLFF
TGTGCCAGCTCACGCTCCCGGAGCGAAAAACTGTTTTTT
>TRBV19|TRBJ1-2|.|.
CASSRDFGGYGYTF
TGTGCCAGTAGTAGGGACTTCGGGGGCTATGGCTACACCTTC
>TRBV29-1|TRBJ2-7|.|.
CSVTQGSHEQYF
TGCAGCGTTACCCAGGGGAGCCACGAGCAGTACTTC
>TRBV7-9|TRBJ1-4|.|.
CASSPAGTGGEKLFF
TGTGCCAGCAGCCCCGCCGGGACCGGGGGTGAAAAACTGTTTTTT
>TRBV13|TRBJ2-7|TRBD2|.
CASSFGLAGSEQYF
TGTGCCAGCAGCTTCGGGCTAGCGGGTTCCGAGCAGTACTTC
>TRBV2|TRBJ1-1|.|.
CASSPLGTEAFF
TGTGCCAGCAGTCCCTTGGGGACTGAAGCTTTCTTT
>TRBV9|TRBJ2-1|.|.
CASSVIGTNNEQFF
TGTGCCAGCAGCGTAATCGGGACGAACAATGAGCAGTTCTTC
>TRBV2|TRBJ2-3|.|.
CASNGGVTTDTQYF
TGTGCCAGCAACGGCGGGGTGACCACAGATACGCAGTATTTT
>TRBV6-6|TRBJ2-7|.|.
CASSYSPSGSYEQYF
TGTGCCAGCAGTTATTCGCCCTCGGGCTCCTACGAGCAGTACTTC